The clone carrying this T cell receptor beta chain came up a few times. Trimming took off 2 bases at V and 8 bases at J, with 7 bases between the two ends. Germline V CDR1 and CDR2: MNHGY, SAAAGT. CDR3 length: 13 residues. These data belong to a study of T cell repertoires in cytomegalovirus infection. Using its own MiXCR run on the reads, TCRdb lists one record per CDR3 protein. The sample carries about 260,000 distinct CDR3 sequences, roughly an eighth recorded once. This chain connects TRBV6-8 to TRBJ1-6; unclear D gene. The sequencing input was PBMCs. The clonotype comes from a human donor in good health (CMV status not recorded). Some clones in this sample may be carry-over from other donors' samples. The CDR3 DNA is TGTGCCAGCAGTTACATAAGGGATTCACCCCTCCACTTT. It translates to CASSYIRDSPLHF.